This T cell receptor beta chain is drawn from a study of immune characterization of retroperitoneal liposarcoma. Sample share makes this clonotype large. TCRdb reprocessed the PCR reads with MiXCR, giving one entry per CDR3 protein. The data contain over 10,000 distinct CDR3 sequences, roughly 44% of them seen just once; the ten biggest clones take up 9% to 15%. Trimming removed 5 bases from V and 1 base from J, with 20 bases in between. Germline assignment: CDR1 MNHNS and CDR2 SASEGT. The CDR3 has 17 residues. The gene calls are TRBV6-1 and TRBJ2-5; possibly TRBD2 for D (6 bases). The source material was tumor tissue. The clonotype was recovered from a female donor with retroperitoneal liposarcoma. The CDR3, as DNA: TGTGCCAGCAGTCTGGATGGAGGGGCCCTCTCCCAAGAGACCCAGTACTTC. Translation gives CASSLDGGALSQETQYF.